Following are 22 T cell receptor beta chains from one sample sequenced in a study of cytomegalovirus exposure and HLA in healthy donors (dated by TCRdb to about 2017). Library preparation employed the immunoSEQ multiplex PCR assay. For the multiplex PCR, a mixture combining 60 forward primers for TCR Vbeta segments and 13 reverse primers for TCR Jbeta segments was used. TCRdb took this table from immuneACCESS and kept in-frame rearrangements with V and J called. Such tables lack part of the clones; where checked against another copy, unresolved V genes explain under half of the gap, and the rest is unexplained. This sample holds around 100,000 clones; about 70% were observed only once. The top ten hold around 4.8% of the sample. The material sequenced was PBMCs. The receptors were gathered from a man aged 30 to 45 in good health and CMV-seropositive.

This clone has just one count. The chain joins TRBV28 to TRBJ1-1; TRBD1 is a possible D gene (5 bases). V dropped 4 bases and J dropped 8 bases, with 11 bases sitting between them. This CDR3 region has 12 residues. Germline CDR1 and CDR2: MDHEN and SYDVKM. CDR3 in DNA: TGTGCCAGCAGTTGGGGGGGGTCAGAAGCTTTCTTT. It specifies CASSWGGSEAFF.

This clone was picked up one time. The V gene is TRBV6-4, the J gene TRBJ2-2; D call uncertain. Trimming cost V 0 bases and J 5 bases, with 7 bases left between them. This CDR3 contains 14 residues. CDR1 is MRHNA, CDR2 SNTAGT, per germline. CDR3 nucleotides: TGTGCCAGCAGTGACTCACCCCGGACCGGGGAGCTGTTTTTT. This gives the protein CASSDSPRTGELFF.

The chain is built from TRBV4-1 and TRBJ2-1, with D tentatively TRBD2 (5 bases). Germline values: CDR1 MGHRA, CDR2 YSYEKL. The V gene lost 7 bases and the J gene lost 10 bases, with 20 bases spanning the gap. The CDR3 is 14 residues long. The CDR3 DNA sequence: TGCGCCAGCAAAACAGTAGTCGATAGGGAGGAGCAGTTCTTC. This codes for CASKTVVDREEQFF.

The chain combines TRBV14 with TRBJ2-3; unclear D gene. V lost 3 bases and J lost 4, with 11 bases in between. The germline gives CDR1 SGHDN, CDR2 FVKESK. The CDR3 totals 14 residues. As DNA, the CDR3 is TGTGCCAGCAGCCAGAATATGCTAGCAGATACGCAGTATTTT. Protein product: CASSQNMLADTQYF.

This chain uses TRBV6-1 with TRBJ1-5; 10 positions agree with TRBD1. The V segment lost 5 bases and the J segment 4 bases; nucleotides outside the gene matches: 2. The CDR3 sequence is 14 residues long. CDR1 is MNHNS and CDR2 is SASEGT in the germline V gene. DNA for the CDR3: TGTGCCAGCAGTTCGGGACAGGGGAATCAGCCCCAGCATTTT. This translates into CASSSGQGNQPQHF.

V is TRBV28 and J is TRBJ2-1; 10 bases line up with TRBD2. Germline CDR1 and CDR2: MDHEN and SYDVKM. The CDR3 is 16 residues long. The V gene end was trimmed by 4 bases and the J gene end by 1 base; junction bases not matched to a gene: 4. The CDR3 DNA reads as TGTGCCAGCAGTTCCTATAGCGGGGGGTCCTACAATGAGCAGTTCTTC. Its translation: CASSSYSGGSYNEQFF.

This chain uses TRBV5-1 with TRBJ2-1, with D possibly matching TRBD1 (7 bases). The V end lost 2 bases, the J end lost 7 bases, and 16 bases lay between the germline ends. Germline CDR1 reads SGHRS; CDR2 reads YFSETQ. CDR3 length: 15 amino acids. CDR3 region: CASSFGDREVNEQFF. The CDR3 DNA sequence: TGCGCCAGCAGCTTTGGAGACAGGGAGGTAAATGAGCAGTTCTTC.

This chain uses TRBV7-2 with TRBJ1-2, with D possibly being TRBD1 (6 bases). CDR1 is SGHTA, CDR2 FQGNSA, per germline. The V end lost 1 base, the J end lost 0 bases, and 9 bases lay between the germline ends. CDR3 length: 15 amino acids. The CDR3 is CASSLVTGSNYGYTF. The CDR3 DNA reads as TGTGCCAGCAGCTTAGTCACAGGGTCTAACTATGGCTACACCTTC.

The chain carries TRBV7-9 and TRBJ2-5; 7 bases align to TRBD1. Germline V gene lookup returns CDR1 SEHNR and CDR2 FQNEAQ (reference sequence). J gave up 2 bases and V 1 base, and 7 bases lay outside the gene matches. This CDR3 region has 16 residues. The CDR3 DNA reads TGTGCCAGCAGCTTAGGAGGGGGCGCGTTACAAGAGACCCAGTACTTC. Translating it yields CASSLGGGALQETQYF.

The chain employs TRBV5-6 and TRBJ2-2; 7 nucleotides align to TRBD1. The V gene end was trimmed by 5 bases and the J gene end by 6 bases; junction bases not matched to a gene: 10. CDR1 is SGHDT and CDR2 is YYEEEE in the germline V gene. The CDR3 runs 15 residues. CDR3 nucleotide sequence: TGTGCCAGCAGTTCTGAGACAGGGTGGGCCGGGGAGCTGTTTTTT. It encodes CASSSETGWAGELFF.

The V gene is TRBV5-5, the J gene TRBJ1-2; 9 nucleotides line up with TRBD1. J was trimmed by 2 bases and V by 4 bases; bases with no gene match: 9. Per germline, CDR1 SGHKS and CDR2 YYEKEE (reference sequence). The CDR3 runs to 16 residues. The CDR3: CASSPFAGTGNYGYTF. DNA for the CDR3: TGTGCCAGCAGCCCCTTTGCCGGGACAGGGAACTATGGCTACACCTTC. Supplemented by reference TRBV5-5 and TRBJ1-2, the full variable domain reads DAGVTQSPTHLIKTRGQQVTLRCSPISGHKSVSWYQQVLGQGPQFIFQYYEKEERGRGNFPDRFSARQFPNYSSELNVNALLLGDSALYLCASSPFAGTGNYGYTFGSGTRLTVV.

This chain connects TRBV15 to TRBJ1-4, with 9 bases fitting TRBD1. The CDR3 extends over 13 amino acids. V lost 9 bases to trimming and J lost 8 bases; unmatched junction nucleotides: 7. The germline CDR1 and CDR2 sequences are LNHNV and YYDKDF (reference sequence). The CDR3, as DNA: TGTGCCACGAAACAGGGGGCGGGAGAAAAACTGTTTTTT. It specifies CATKQGAGEKLFF. The full variable domain, with the rest looked up from reference TRBV15 and TRBJ1-4, is DAMVIQNPRYQVTQFGKPVTLSCSQTLNHNVMYWYQQKSSQAPKLLFHYYDKDFNNEADTPDNFQSRRPNTSFCFLDIRSPGLGDTAMYLCATKQGAGEKLFFGSGTQLSVL.

This clone showed up just once. The rearrangement uses TRBV10-3 and TRBJ1-2; 7 bases are shared with TRBD1. CDR1 ENHRY and CDR2 SYGVKD come from the germline V gene. The CDR3 is made up of 15 amino acids. V lost 4 bases and J lost 7; bases outside the gene matches: 12. The chain's CDR3 is CAISGFQGDSSGYTF. The CDR3 bases are TGTGCCATCAGTGGGTTCCAGGGGGATAGCTCTGGCTACACCTTC.

V gene TRBV6-5 combines with J gene TRBJ2-7; TRBD2 matches at 10 bases. Looked up from germline, CDR1 is MNHEY and CDR2 is SVGAGI. V lost 5 bases, J lost 6 bases, and 10 bases stayed unmatched. This CDR3 contains 15 residues. In DNA, the CDR3 is TGTGCCAGCAGTGTCGAGCGGGGGGGCTTAGGCGAGCAGTACTTC. As protein: CASSVERGGLGEQYF.

The chain uses TRBV18 and TRBJ1-1; D is possibly TRBD1 (5 bases). The CDR3 loop spans 15 amino acids. Germline V gene data show CDR1 as KGHSH and CDR2 as LQKENI. V shed 2 bases and J shed 1 base, with 11 bases lying between them. The CDR3 spells CASSPGASANTEAFF. Written as DNA, the CDR3 is TGTGCCAGCTCACCAGGGGCGTCGGCGAACACTGAAGCTTTCTTT.

J is TRBJ1-1 and V is TRBV29-1; D gene uncertain. The CDR3 has 13 amino acids. CDR1 is SQVTM, CDR2 ANQGSEA, per germline. With 7 bases removed from V and 3 bases from J, the gap between germline ends came to 15 bases. The CDR3 here is CSALDFSDTEAFF. In DNA form, the CDR3 reads TGCAGCGCCCTGGACTTTTCGGACACTGAAGCTTTCTTT.

V is TRBV5-1 and J is TRBJ2-5, with TRBD1 as a possible D gene (5 bases). Trimming removed 2 bases from V and 11 bases from J, with 19 bases in between. Germline V gives CDR1 SGHRS, CDR2 YFSETQ. The CDR3 runs to 14 residues. CDR3 amino acids: CASSFGAVPCEQYF. CDR3 DNA sequence: TGCGCCAGCAGCTTTGGGGCGGTACCTTGTGAGCAGTACTTC. The complete variable domain, with remaining parts taken from reference TRBV5-1 and TRBJ2-5, reads KAGVTQTPRYLIKTRGQQVTLSCSPISGHRSVSWYQQTPGQGLQFLFEYFSETQRNKGNFPGRFSGRQFSNSRSEMNVSTLELGDSALYLCASSFGAVPCEQYFGPGTRLLVL.

CDR3 DNA sequence: TGTGCCAGCAGCCAAGACCCGGGACAGGGCTACGAGCAGTACTTC. This encodes CASSQDPGQGYEQYF. The chain recombines TRBV4-2 with TRBJ2-7, with TRBD1 matching 9 bases. The V segment lost 0 bases and the J segment 3 bases; nucleotides outside the gene matches: 3. This CDR3 is 15 amino acids long. The germline V gene encodes CDR1 LGHNA and CDR2 YNFKEQ.

CDR3 coding DNA: TGTGCCAGTAGTCAGGGTCGCACTGAAGCTTTCTTT. Translating it yields CASSQGRTEAFF. V gene TRBV19 combines with J gene TRBJ1-1, with D possibly matching TRBD1 (5 bases). The ends were cut back, 5 bases at V and 4 bases at J, with 8 bases in the middle. Germline V lookup: CDR1 LNHDA, CDR2 SQIVND (reference sequence). This CDR3 comprises 12 residues.

The CDR3 sequence: CASSLAGGIPYNEQFF. The DNA of the CDR3 is TGTGCCAGCAGCTTAGCGGGGGGAATCCCCTACAATGAGCAGTTCTTC. This chain uses TRBV4-2 with TRBJ2-1, with 10 bases matching TRBD2. Germline V lookup: CDR1 LGHNA, CDR2 YNFKEQ. V was pared by 5 bases and J by 2 bases, with 6 bases of the junction left unmatched. The CDR3 is made up of 16 amino acids.

J is TRBJ2-7 and V is TRBV5-1, with TRBD1 as a possible D gene (5 bases). V shed 3 bases and J shed 7 bases, with 8 bases lying between them. Germline assignment: CDR1 SGHRS and CDR2 YFSETQ. The CDR3 contains 11 residues. CDR3 in DNA: TGCGCCAGCAGCTCAGGGTGGGAGCAGTACTTC. Translating gives CASSSGWEQYF.

The chain uses TRBV5-4 and TRBJ1-6, with 8 bases identical to TRBD1. Germline assignment: CDR1 SGHNT and CDR2 YYREEE (reference sequence). With 10 bases clipped from V and 7 bases from J, the junction kept 10 bases outside the gene matches. The CDR3 has 14 residues. CDR3 nucleotides: TGTGCCTCCCGAACAGGGGGACAAAATTCACCCCTCCACTTT. Translation gives CASRTGGQNSPLHF.